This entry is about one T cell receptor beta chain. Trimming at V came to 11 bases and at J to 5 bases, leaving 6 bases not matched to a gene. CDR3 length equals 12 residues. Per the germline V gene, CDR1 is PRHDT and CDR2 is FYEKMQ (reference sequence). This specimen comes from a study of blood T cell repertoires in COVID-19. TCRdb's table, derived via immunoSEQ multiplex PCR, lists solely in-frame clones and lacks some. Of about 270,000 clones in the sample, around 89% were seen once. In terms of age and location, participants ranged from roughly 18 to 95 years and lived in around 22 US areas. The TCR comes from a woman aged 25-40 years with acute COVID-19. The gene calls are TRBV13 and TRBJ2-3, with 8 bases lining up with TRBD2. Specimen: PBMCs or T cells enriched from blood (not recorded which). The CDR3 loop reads CACSGAGDTQYF. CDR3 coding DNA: TGTGCCTGTAGCGGGGCAGGAGATACGCAGTATTTT.